This T cell receptor beta chain was documented in a study of T-cell reconstitution after alpha-beta-depleted transplantation in children (dated by TCRdb to about 2016). Regarding the complete study: The study quantitatively tracked T-cell immune reconstitution after TCRalphabeta/CD19-depleted allogeneic hematopoietic cell transplantation in children using TCR repertoire profiling. The research as a whole found: About two months after transplant, the apparently early recovery of alphabetaT-cell counts reportedly depended on just several hundred clones that had expanded rapidly and came from non-depleted graft cells. Over the following months the frequencies of hyperexpanded clones went down, and after one year T-cell counts and TCRbeta diversity were mostly credited to newly produced T cells. In some patients, the high TCRbeta diversity seen at day 60 was put down to recipient T cells and intrathymic progenitors that had survived conditioning.

To prepare the library, PCR was applied. TCRdb lists the instrument as Illumina HiSeq 2500. TCR libraries were prepared with molecular barcoding, using unique molecular identifiers to normalize TCRbeta repertoire quantification. TCRdb reprocessing: public reads trimmed at Q25 with fastp, clones called with MiXCR, in-frame beta chains kept. Entries that share a CDR3 protein sequence are merged under the most common genes and DNA. The sample table records about 980,000 distinct CDR3 sequences; around 30% of these occur just once. Of the sample, roughly 30% falls within the top ten clones. V is reduced by 2 bases and J by 6 bases, leaving a spacing of 18 bases between them. Spanning cysteine to phenylalanine, the CDR3 consists of 16 amino acids. Kept here is only the CDR3 DNA, which spans 48 bases and is read in frame from base 1. The germline V gene provides CDR1 MNHEY and CDR2 SVGEGT. What the treatment or condition label conveys for this sample: allogeneic hematopoietic cell transplantation with graft depleted of TCRalphabeta T cells and CD19 B cells. TCRalphabeta/CD19-depleted allogeneic hematopoietic cell grafts were given to the transplant recipients, all of whom were children.

Of note for this clonotype: Its antigen is currently not known. No base quality values were provided; no much bigger clone lies one nucleotide off.

The chain is encoded by TRBV6-2 or TRBV6-3 joined to TRBJ2-3; the D region is possibly TRBD1 or TRBD2, each matching across 5 bases. Specimen: PBMCs, mostly from graft donor cells, collected 360 days after TCRalphabeta/CD19-depleted stem cell transplant. This clonotype originated in a boy less than two years old who had a stem cell transplant for SCID, so the T cells may come from the graft donor. The CDR3 reads as follows: CASSYLPGTWEDTQYF. The DNA reads as follows: TGTGCCAGCAGTTACCTTCCCGGGACCTGGGAGGATACGCAGTATTTT.